This TCR beta chain came from a study of monozygotic twins with inflammatory bowel disease. No DNA is given; TCRdb re-called the 5' RACE reads and lists each CDR3 protein once. The specimen's table records fewer than 150,000 distinct CDR3 sequences. Germline V gives CDR1 DFQATT, CDR2 SNEGSKA (reference sequence). There are 13 residues in the CDR3. Material: blood. The clonotype was recovered from a human donor with ulcerative colitis or Crohn's disease, or a healthy co-twin of an affected twin (not recorded which). The chain joins TRBV20-1 to TRBJ2-5; absent DNA, TCRdb's TRBD2 call cannot be checked. The CDR3: CSARFQAAETQYF.